Each of the 18 T cell receptor beta chains below was sequenced from the same sample in a study of OX40 agonist ivuxolimab in advanced cancers. Profiling relied on immunoSEQ multiplex PCR, and the TCRdb table lists in-frame clones only, not all of them. The sample carries 65,000 to 85,000 clones, around nine tenths recorded once. The sequencing used CD4+ or CD8+ T cells sorted from blood, collected in a trial of the OX40 agonist ivuxolimab. The receptors shown here come from an adult with an advanced solid tumor such as melanoma, head and neck, liver or kidney cancer.

J is TRBJ2-7 and V is TRBV5-1; D gene uncertain. The CDR3 extends over 14 amino acids. V lost 1 base to trimming and J lost 1 base, with 9 bases between them. The germline CDR1 and CDR2 sequences are SGHRS and YFSETQ. CDR3 nucleotides: TGCGCCAGCAGCTTGAATAGGCGTTCCTACGAGCAGTACTTC. It is translated as CASSLNRRSYEQYF.

This sequence joins TRBV27 and TRBJ1-1; a weak D match, TRBD1 (6 bases). Trimming shortened V by 1 base and J by 3 bases, and 6 bases separated the two germline ends. In germline, CDR1 is MNHEY, CDR2 SMNVEV (reference sequence). The CDR3 totals 13 residues. In DNA form, the CDR3 reads TGTGCCAGCAGTTTATGGACAGACACTGAAGCTTTCTTT. Protein product: CASSLWTDTEAFF.

V usage is TRBV6-1 and J usage is TRBJ1-2; 8 positions agree with TRBD1. The CDR3 contains 14 residues. CDR1 is MNHNS and CDR2 is SASEGT in the germline V gene. V shed 6 bases, J shed 3 bases, and the junction held 6 bases outside the gene matches. In DNA form, the CDR3 reads TGTGCCAGCAGCACTACAGGGGGGGACTATGGCTACACCTTC. This codes for CASSTTGGDYGYTF.

This clone is a singleton in its sample. The chain joins TRBV2 to TRBJ2-7; either TRBD1 or TRBD2 may fit D (5 bases each). Trimming stripped 4 bases from V and 2 bases from J, with 9 bases between. The CDR3 sequence is 13 residues long. CDR1 is SNHLY and CDR2 is FYNNEI in the germline V gene. The CDR3 sequence: CASSGDVTYEQYF. The CDR3 DNA follows: TGTGCCAGCAGTGGGGACGTCACCTACGAGCAGTACTTC.

This clone was seen only a few times. At the DNA level, this CDR3 is encoded by other sequences in the same sample as well. The rearrangement joins TRBV18 to TRBJ1-5; D is unresolved. Looked up from germline, CDR1 is KGHSH and CDR2 is LQKENI. CDR3 size: 13 residues. Trimming took 4 bases from V and 0 from J, leaving 4 bases between them. The CDR3 region has the DNA TGTGCCAGCTCACTATCTAGCAATCAGCCCCAGCATTTT. It yields the protein CASSLSSNQPQHF.

V is TRBV20-1 and J is TRBJ1-4, with D possibly matching TRBD1 (5 bases). CDR1 and CDR2 (germline): DFQATT, SNEGSKA (reference sequence). The CDR3 sequence is 11 residues long. V lost 6 bases, J lost 8 bases, and 10 bases lay in between. CDR3 loop: CSAAGNEKLFF. CDR3 nucleotide sequence: TGCAGTGCGGCAGGGAACGAAAAACTGTTTTTT.

The chain joins TRBV28 to TRBJ1-2; no reliable D call. Germline assignment: CDR1 MDHEN and CDR2 SYDVKM. This CDR3 comprises 13 residues. Deletions cut 3 bases from V and 0 bases from J, with 5 bases between. The CDR3 DNA reads as TGTGCCAGCAGTTTGGACGCTAACTATGGCTACACCTTC. Protein product: CASSLDANYGYTF.

The chain couples TRBV18 to TRBJ2-7, with D unclear. The germline V gene encodes CDR1 KGHSH and CDR2 LQKENI. The CDR3 covers 13 residues. The ends were cut back, 0 bases at V and 3 bases at J, with 6 bases in the middle. The CDR3 region is CASSPPAGYEQYF. DNA of the CDR3: TGTGCCAGCTCACCACCGGCCGGCTACGAGCAGTACTTC.

The chain employs TRBV11-2 and TRBJ2-5; D remains ambiguous. Trimming pared 0 bases from V and 4 bases from J, leaving 12 bases between. This CDR3 region has 15 residues. CDR1 SGHAT and CDR2 FQNNGV come from the germline V gene. The CDR3 is CASSLERVSRETQYF. CDR3 in DNA: TGTGCCAGCAGCTTAGAAAGGGTTAGCCGAGAGACCCAGTACTTC.

The rearrangement uses TRBV4-2 and TRBJ2-5, with 7 bases fitting TRBD1. This CDR3 contains 15 residues. The V gene's germline CDR1 is LGHNA and CDR2 YNFKEQ. J gave up 5 bases and V 1 base, and 7 bases lay outside the gene matches. CDR3 in amino acids: CASSQGRTGDETQYF. CDR3 nucleotide sequence: TGTGCCAGCAGCCAAGGCAGGACAGGCGACGAGACCCAGTACTTC.

This clone counts as medium-sized. The chain has TRBV7-9 and TRBJ1-4; D is uncertain. V shed 2 bases and J shed 1 base, with 14 bases lying between them. CDR1 and CDR2 (germline): SEHNR, FQNEAQ (reference sequence). CDR3 length equals 17 residues. The CDR3 DNA is TGTGCCAGCAGCTTACGACGTATCAAGGGAACTAATGAAAAACTGTTTTTT. Protein product: CASSLRRIKGTNEKLFF. Full variable domain (remainder filled in from reference TRBV7-9 and TRBJ1-4): DTGVSQNPRHKITKRGQNVTFRCDPISEHNRLYWYRQTLGQGPEFLTYFQNEAQLEKSRLLSDRFSAERPKGSFSTLEIQRTEQGDSAMYLCASSLRRIKGTNEKLFFGSGTQLSVL.

V usage is TRBV9 and J usage is TRBJ1-2; D unclear. Germline CDR1 and CDR2: SGDLS and YYNGEE. The ends were cut back, 4 bases at V and 14 bases at J, with 24 bases in the middle. This CDR3 comprises 14 residues. CDR3 region: CASSPDIPSMRKTF. DNA of the CDR3: TGTGCCAGCAGCCCCGACATCCCTTCTATGAGAAAAACCTTC.

In its sample, this clone ranks as medium-sized. This chain joins TRBV7-2 and TRBJ1-2; perhaps TRBD1 as D (5 bases). V gave up 3 bases and J gave up 1 base, with 9 bases separating them. This CDR3 comprises 14 residues. Germline CDR1 is SGHTA and CDR2 is FQGNSA. CDR3 in DNA: TGTGCCAGCAGCTTTCAACAGGTTAACTATGGCTACACCTTC. Translating gives CASSFQQVNYGYTF.

This chain joins TRBV18 and TRBJ2-5; D not resolved. The CDR3 consists of 12 residues. Germline V gives CDR1 KGHSH, CDR2 LQKENI. The ends were cut back, 5 bases at V and 1 base at J, with 5 bases in the middle. The CDR3: CASSDVQETQYF. The CDR3 DNA sequence: TGTGCCAGCTCAGACGTCCAAGAGACCCAGTACTTC.

V is TRBV5-1 and J is TRBJ1-1, with 8 bases identical to TRBD1. This CDR3 is 15 amino acids long. Germline assignment: CDR1 SGHRS and CDR2 YFSETQ. The V segment lost 2 bases and the J segment 1 base; nucleotides outside the gene matches: 4. The DNA for the CDR3 is TGCGCCAGCAGCTTCCCCGACAGGGGGAACACTGAAGCTTTCTTT. Its translation is CASSFPDRGNTEAFF.

This chain uses TRBV9 with TRBJ2-1; 10 nucleotides line up with TRBD2. V lost 0 bases, J lost 8 bases, and 5 bases stayed unmatched. The germline V gene has CDR1 SGDLS and CDR2 YYNGEE. This CDR3 has 15 residues. The CDR3 sequence: CASSVVSSGSDEQFF. The CDR3 DNA sequence: TGTGCCAGCAGCGTAGTATCTAGCGGGAGCGATGAGCAGTTCTTC.

This clone was observed once. The same CDR3 can be traced to other DNA sequences in this sample. This rearrangement joins TRBV15 to TRBJ2-5, with D unresolved. With 0 bases removed from V and 2 bases from J, the gap between germline ends came to 10 bases. Germline CDR1 LNHNV, CDR2 YYDKDF (reference sequence). This CDR3 has 15 amino acids. The CDR3 DNA reads as TGTGCCACCAGCAGAGATCCCGGGCCGCAAGAGACCCAGTACTTC. Its translation is CATSRDPGPQETQYF.

The chain recombines TRBV6-5 with TRBJ2-7; either TRBD1 or TRBD2 may supply D (7 bases each). The CDR3 spans 15 residues. The V gene's germline CDR1 is MNHEY and CDR2 SVGAGI. Trimming cost V 6 bases and J 0 bases, with 15 bases left between them. Written as DNA, the CDR3 is TGTGCCAGCAGAAAAGACAGGGAGGGCTCCTACGAGCAGTACTTC. Translated, it gives CASRKDREGSYEQYF.